A single sample gave rise to the 24 T cell receptor beta chains below, sequenced in a study of vaccination and CD4 T cells after COVID-19. Treatment of the sample: approximately 9-day PBMC culture with coronavirus spike peptide pools or control peptides (ViraFEST assay). These receptors have no identified antigens. Oncomine TCR Beta short-read sequencing was applied to DNA from cultured CD4+ T cells. TCRdb passed the PCR reads through MiXCR, listing each CDR3 protein once. The profile covers fewer than 15,000 distinct CDR3 sequences, with roughly 70% appearing a single time and about 11% taken by the ten largest. The sequenced material came from CD4+ T cells from blood, cultured in vitro. The receptors were gathered from a human donor who had recovered from COVID-19.

This sequence joins TRBV25-1 and TRBJ1-1; 9 bases match TRBD1. CDR1 and CDR2 (germline): MGHDK, SYGVNS. This CDR3 has 15 amino acids. With 7 bases clipped from V and 6 bases from J, the junction kept 12 bases outside the gene matches. The CDR3: CASTLPGRDRAEAFF. The CDR3, as DNA: TGTGCCAGCACCCTCCCGGGACGGGACAGGGCTGAAGCTTTCTTT.

The chain is built from TRBV20-1 and TRBJ1-5, with D possibly being TRBD1 (6 bases). Trimming left V 6 bases short and J 3 bases short, with 12 bases between. The CDR3 covers 13 residues. Looked up from germline, CDR1 is DFQATT and CDR2 is SNEGSKA (reference sequence). The CDR3: CSALQGANQPQHF. The CDR3 DNA follows: TGCAGTGCCTTACAGGGTGCCAATCAGCCCCAGCATTTT.

The chain's CDR3 is CASAPLDYGYTF. The CDR3 DNA reads as TGTGCCAGCGCTCCCTTAGATTATGGCTACACCTTC. V and J are TRBV2 and TRBJ1-2, with D unresolved. V dropped 8 bases and J dropped 5 bases, with 12 bases sitting between them. The germline CDR1 and CDR2 sequences are SNHLY and FYNNEI. This CDR3 has 12 amino acids.

The table lists this clonotype with a few counts. The V and J genes are TRBV21-1 and TRBJ2-2; the table calls TRBD1, which could not be checked here. TRBV21-1 corresponds to a pseudogene. CDR3 length: 16 residues. CDR3 bases: TGTGCCAGCAGCAAAGTCGAGACAGACAACACCGGGGAGCTGTTTTTT. Protein sequence: CASSKVETDNTGELFF.

The chain couples TRBV28 to TRBJ2-3, with D unclear. Trimming left V 6 bases short and J 0 bases short, with 10 bases between. The CDR3 is 14 residues long. CDR1 and CDR2 from the germline V gene are MDHEN and SYDVKM. The CDR3 is CASRVGTSTDTQYF. CDR3 in DNA: TGTGCCAGCAGAGTCGGAACTAGCACAGATACGCAGTATTTT.

By frequency in the sample, this clonotype is large. This chain connects TRBV6-2 or TRBV6-3 to TRBJ1-1, with D perhaps matching TRBD1 (6 bases). V was shortened by 7 bases and J by 1 base, with 13 bases between the two germline ends. Germline CDR1 reads MNHEY; CDR2 reads SVGEGT. CDR3 length equals 14 residues. The CDR3 spells CASTAGTRNTEAFF. CDR3 nucleotides: TGTGCCAGCACAGCCGGGACACGGAACACTGAAGCTTTCTTT.

The chain recombines TRBV5-4 with TRBJ1-1; D is perhaps TRBD1 (6 bases). The CDR3 length is 16 residues. With 0 bases removed from V and 7 bases from J, the gap between germline ends came to 19 bases. CDR1 is SGHNT and CDR2 is YYREEE in the germline V gene (reference sequence). The CDR3 DNA reads TGTGCCAGCAGCTTGGTTGGGGGGGCTCGGGGTAATGAAGCTTTCTTT. Translated: CASSLVGGARGNEAFF. Together with reference TRBV5-4 and TRBJ1-1, the CDR3 gives the full variable domain: ETGVTQSPTHLIKTRGQQVTLRCSSQSGHNTVSWYQQALGQGPQFIFQYYREEENGRGNFPPRFSGLQFPNYSSELNVNALELDDSALYLCASSLVGGARGNEAFFGQGTRLTVV.

The CDR3 region is CASSLGVAGGPYNEQFF. The CDR3 coding sequence is TGTGCCAGCAGCTTAGGGGTAGCGGGGGGACCATACAATGAGCAGTTCTTC. V and J are TRBV11-3 and TRBJ2-1; 10 positions agree with TRBD2. V dropped 1 base and J dropped 4; count of bases not matched to a gene: 7. The CDR3 consists of 17 residues. Germline values: CDR1 SGHNT, CDR2 YENEEA.

This clonotype is a singleton in its sample. The chain recombines TRBV7-9 with TRBJ1-1, with D tentatively TRBD1 (5 bases). Trimming shortened V by 8 bases and J by 0 bases, and 13 bases separated the two germline ends. The CDR3 has 14 amino acids. Looked up from germline, CDR1 is SEHNR and CDR2 is FQNEAQ (reference sequence). The CDR3 nucleotides read TGTGCCAGCCGCCGGGCAGGGTTGAACACTGAAGCTTTCTTT. It yields the protein CASRRAGLNTEAFF.

This clonotype was detected a few times. V and J are TRBV6-1 and TRBJ1-2; D gene uncertain. V shed 9 bases and J shed 8 bases, with 13 bases lying between them. This CDR3 region has 11 residues. CDR1 MNHNS and CDR2 SASEGT come from the germline V gene. This CDR3 reads CASGRGGGYTF. CDR3 sequence (DNA): TGTGCCAGTGGCCGGGGTGGGGGCTACACCTTC.

The chain recombines TRBV20-1 with TRBJ2-3; 7 bases agree with TRBD2. The CDR3 is made up of 14 amino acids. Germline CDR1 reads DFQATT; CDR2 reads SNEGSKA (reference sequence). The CDR3 region is CKLRAGRSTDTQYF. In DNA form, the CDR3 reads TGCAAATTGAGAGCGGGGCGAAGCACAGATACGCAGTATTTT.

The V call is TRBV7-2, the J call TRBJ2-5; D uncertain. Germline assignment: CDR1 SGHTA and CDR2 FQGNSA. Trimming shortened V by 3 bases and J by 2 bases, and 4 bases separated the two germline ends. The CDR3 consists of 12 residues. CDR3: CASSFGQETQYF. CDR3 coding DNA: TGTGCCAGCAGCTTCGGACAAGAGACCCAGTACTTC. Combining the CDR3 with reference TRBV7-2 and TRBJ2-5 gives the whole variable domain GAGVSQSPSNKVTEKGKDVELRCDPISGHTALYWYRQSLGQGLEFLIYFQGNSAPDKSGLPSDRFSAERTGGSVSTLTIQRTQQEDSAVYLCASSFGQETQYFGPGTRLLVL.

In its sample, this clonotype was seen once. V usage is TRBV6-2 or TRBV6-3 and J usage is TRBJ1-3; possible D gene TRBD1, 6 bases. Trimming pared 2 bases from V and 0 bases from J, leaving 11 bases between. The CDR3 contains 16 residues. In germline, CDR1 is MNHEY, CDR2 SVGEGT. The CDR3 protein is CASSYGGRNSGNTIYF. The CDR3 coding sequence is TGTGCCAGCAGTTACGGGGGCCGGAACTCTGGAAACACCATATATTTT.

V gene TRBV19 combines with J gene TRBJ2-7; D unclear. Germline CDR1 is LNHDA and CDR2 is SQIVND (reference sequence). V lost 5 bases and J 1 base, leaving 9 bases between the germline ends. This CDR3 contains 13 residues. In nucleotides, the CDR3 is TGTGCCAGTAGTCCAGGACGTTCCTACGAGCAGTACTTC. Protein: CASSPGRSYEQYF.

This chain uses TRBV5-4 with TRBJ2-3; D is undetermined. Germline CDR1 SGHNT, CDR2 YYREEE (reference sequence). V lost 1 base, J lost 4 bases, and 10 bases lay in between. The CDR3 has 14 residues. The CDR3 reads CASSLWLSPDTQYF. CDR3 DNA sequence: TGTGCCAGCAGCTTGTGGCTTTCGCCAGATACGCAGTATTTT. Full variable domain (rest looked up from reference TRBV5-4 and TRBJ2-3): ETGVTQSPTHLIKTRGQQVTLRCSSQSGHNTVSWYQQALGQGPQFIFQYYREEENGRGNFPPRFSGLQFPNYSSELNVNALELDDSALYLCASSLWLSPDTQYFGPGTRLTVL.

This clonotype appeared a few times. The chain couples TRBV20-1 to TRBJ2-3; D gene unclear. Per germline, CDR1 DFQATT and CDR2 SNEGSKA (reference sequence). CDR3 length: 14 residues. V lost 0 bases and J lost 3, with 10 bases in between. The CDR3 reads CSARDTGTTDTQYF. The DNA of the CDR3 is TGCAGTGCTAGAGATACGGGTACAACAGATACGCAGTATTTT.

The genes are TRBV6-1 and TRBJ1-2; D unresolved. The germline gives CDR1 MNHNS, CDR2 SASEGT. V was trimmed by 10 bases and J by 6 bases, leaving 9 bases between them. The CDR3 consists of 10 residues. For the CDR3, the DNA is TGTGCCACCGAGGGAAATGGCTACACCTTC. Amino acids: CATEGNGYTF.

The gene calls are TRBV6-5 and TRBJ1-2; unclear D gene. Germline CDR1 reads MNHEY; CDR2 reads SVGAGI. Trimming took 4 bases from V and 4 from J, leaving 4 bases between them. The CDR3 sequence is 11 residues long. CDR3 in amino acids: CASSSGYGYTF. The CDR3 region has the DNA TGTGCCAGCAGTTCTGGCTATGGCTACACCTTC.

This rearrangement joins TRBV20-1 to TRBJ2-2; 7 bases line up with TRBD2. V shed 2 bases and J 7 bases; nucleotides not matched to a gene: 7. The CDR3 has 14 residues. Germline-derived CDR1 and CDR2 are DFQATT and SNEGSKA (reference sequence). The CDR3 is CSARTGGSGGELFF. Written as DNA, the CDR3 is TGCAGTGCTAGAACGGGCGGGAGTGGCGGGGAGCTGTTTTTT.

This clonotype is a singleton in its sample. This chain links TRBV7-3 with TRBJ2-2; no definite D call. Germline V lookup: CDR1 SGHTA, CDR2 FQGTGA. The CDR3 has 12 residues. V lost 5 bases to trimming and J lost 6 bases, with 7 bases between them. CDR3 DNA sequence: TGTGCCAGCAGCCAGGCAGCCGGGGAGCTGTTTTTT. Translation gives CASSQAAGELFF.

By proportion, this clonotype is large. The genes are TRBV27 and TRBJ1-2, with D maybe TRBD1 (5 bases). The CDR3 sequence is 14 residues long. V was cut by 3 bases and J by 7 bases, with 15 bases left in between. The V gene's germline CDR1 is MNHEY and CDR2 SMNVEV (reference sequence). The CDR3 bases are TGTGCCAGCAGTTTCTCTCACGGGGCCTCTGGCTACACCTTC. Protein: CASSFSHGASGYTF.

V gene TRBV2 combines with J gene TRBJ2-1; 9 nucleotides line up with TRBD1. Germline assignment: CDR1 SNHLY and CDR2 FYNNEI. The junction had 7 bases not matched to a gene; V was cut back by 6 bases and J by 7 bases. The CDR3 is made up of 14 amino acids. CDR3 protein: CASSQDRGQNEQFF. The CDR3 bases are TGTGCCAGCAGCCAGGACAGGGGTCAGAATGAGCAGTTCTTC. Filled out from reference TRBV2 and TRBJ2-1, the complete variable domain reads EPEVTQTPSHQVTQMGQEVILRCVPISNHLYFYWYRQILGQKVEFLVSFYNNEISEKSEIFDDQFSVERPDGSNFTLKIRSTKLEDSAMYFCASSQDRGQNEQFFGPGTRLTVL.

The V and J genes are TRBV28 and TRBJ2-3, with D possibly being TRBD1 (5 bases). Germline assignment: CDR1 MDHEN and CDR2 SYDVKM. The germline V and J ends were trimmed by 0 bases and 0 bases, with 22 bases remaining between them. The CDR3 totals 20 residues. The CDR3, as DNA: TGTGCCAGCAGTTTATGGACCCAGGGAAGCTTGTTCCTTAGCACAGATACGCAGTATTTT. Translating gives CASSLWTQGSLFLSTDTQYF.

The sample holds a few counts of this clonotype. The CDR3 coding sequence is TGTGCCAGCAGCCCGTCCGGGACAGTCTCCTACGAGCAGTACTTC. Translation: CASSPSGTVSYEQYF. V usage is TRBV11-3 and J usage is TRBJ2-7; 7 bases match TRBD1. V shed 5 bases, J shed 0 bases, and the junction held 7 bases outside the gene matches. This CDR3 has 15 amino acids. Germline V lookup: CDR1 SGHNT, CDR2 YENEEA.